Below are 9 T cell receptor beta chains sequenced from a single sample in a study of T cell responses to AZD1222 COVID-19 vaccine. Repertoires were generated with immunoSEQ multiplex PCR, while TCRdb's copy carries only in-frame clones and drops some. The sample records about 35,000 clones, over 75% being singletons. This specimen was peripheral blood, taken 28 days after the second AZD1222 dose. The receptors here all came from an adult who received the AZD1222 COVID-19 vaccine.

This clone has a handful of counts. This rearrangement joins TRBV19 to TRBJ1-2; TRBD1 is a possible D gene (5 bases). Germline V gene data show CDR1 as LNHDA and CDR2 as SQIVND (reference sequence). Trimming took 3 bases from V and 4 from J, leaving 21 bases between them. CDR3 length equals 17 residues. The CDR3 loop is CASSIGPGRPVGYGYTF. The CDR3 region has the DNA TGTGCCAGTAGTATCGGGCCAGGGAGGCCTGTGGGCTATGGCTACACCTTC.

A single count supports this clone. The chain links TRBV5-5 to TRBJ2-5, with 8 bases that match TRBD1. CDR3 length: 14 amino acids. CDR1 and CDR2 from the germline V gene are SGHKS and YYEKEE (reference sequence). The J segment lost 5 bases and the V segment lost 4 bases, leaving 7 bases of the junction unmatched. The CDR3 spells CASSRGQGVETQYF. For the CDR3, the DNA is TGTGCCAGCAGCCGCGGACAGGGCGTCGAGACCCAGTACTTC.

The chain joins TRBV18 to TRBJ2-7; D is ambiguous. CDR3 length: 16 residues. V lost 8 bases and J lost 7, with 27 bases in between. Germline V gives CDR1 KGHSH, CDR2 LQKENI. CDR3 sequence reads: CASAKVAAQDIGEQYF. CDR3 sequence (DNA): TGTGCCAGCGCGAAGGTGGCAGCCCAGGATATTGGTGAGCAGTACTTC.

The genes are TRBV5-5 and TRBJ2-7; weak D call: TRBD2 (7 bases). CDR1 and CDR2 from the germline V gene are SGHKS and YYEKEE (reference sequence). CDR3 length equals 17 residues. V dropped 0 bases and J dropped 4 bases, with 20 bases sitting between them. For the CDR3, the DNA is TGTGCCAGCAGCTTGGCGGGGACAACCGGGACTACATACGAGCAGTACTTC. It translates to CASSLAGTTGTTYEQYF.

The J gene is TRBJ2-1, the V gene TRBV4-2; 9 bases agree with TRBD2. CDR3 size: 19 residues. V was clipped by 1 base and J by 3 bases; unmatched bases: 13. Germline V gene sequence: CDR1 LGHNA, CDR2 YNFKEQ. The CDR3 DNA reads TGTGCCAGCAGCCAAGGTTTAATTGGGACTAGCCGATTCTACAATGAGCAGTTCTTC. Amino acids: CASSQGLIGTSRFYNEQFF.

The chain combines TRBV5-4 with TRBJ2-1; D is uncertain. The CDR3 extends over 16 amino acids. Germline V gene lookup returns CDR1 SGHNT and CDR2 YYREEE (reference sequence). The germline V and J ends were trimmed by 3 bases and 0 bases, with 13 bases remaining between them. The CDR3 is CASSYRSGRSYNEQFF. As DNA, the CDR3 is TGTGCCAGCAGCTATCGGTCAGGTCGCTCCTACAATGAGCAGTTCTTC. Filled out from reference TRBV5-4 and TRBJ2-1, the complete variable domain reads ETGVTQSPTHLIKTRGQQVTLRCSSQSGHNTVSWYQQALGQGPQFIFQYYREEENGRGNFPPRFSGLQFPNYSSELNVNALELDDSALYLCASSYRSGRSYNEQFFGPGTRLTVL.

The chain recombines TRBV4-2 with TRBJ2-1; 14 nucleotides line up with TRBD2. CDR1 and CDR2 from the germline V gene are LGHNA and YNFKEQ. There are 24 residues in the CDR3. The ends lost 3 bases at V and 3 bases at J; junction bases unmatched: 25. CDR3 protein: CASSHALEIRPGLAGDTCYNEQFF. The CDR3 bases are TGTGCCAGCAGCCATGCCCTTGAAATACGTCCGGGACTAGCGGGGGATACCTGCTACAATGAGCAGTTCTTC.

The chain couples TRBV28 to TRBJ2-1; 8 bases agree with TRBD1. J gave up 6 bases and V 5 bases, and 12 bases lay outside the gene matches. Germline V gene sequence: CDR1 MDHEN, CDR2 SYDVKM. This CDR3 contains 16 residues. The CDR3 spells CASSRLRGQAVNEQFF. Written as DNA, the CDR3 is TGTGCCAGCAGTCGTCTCCGGGGACAGGCAGTCAATGAGCAGTTCTTC.

The CDR3: CASRQQGLSSYEQYF. CDR3 coding DNA: TGTGCCAGTAGACAACAGGGGCTGAGCTCCTACGAGCAGTACTTC. This chain connects TRBV19 to TRBJ2-7; 7 bases are a match to TRBD1. The J segment lost 0 bases and the V segment lost 6 bases, leaving 8 bases of the junction unmatched. The CDR3 spans 15 residues. The germline gives CDR1 LNHDA, CDR2 SQIVND (reference sequence).